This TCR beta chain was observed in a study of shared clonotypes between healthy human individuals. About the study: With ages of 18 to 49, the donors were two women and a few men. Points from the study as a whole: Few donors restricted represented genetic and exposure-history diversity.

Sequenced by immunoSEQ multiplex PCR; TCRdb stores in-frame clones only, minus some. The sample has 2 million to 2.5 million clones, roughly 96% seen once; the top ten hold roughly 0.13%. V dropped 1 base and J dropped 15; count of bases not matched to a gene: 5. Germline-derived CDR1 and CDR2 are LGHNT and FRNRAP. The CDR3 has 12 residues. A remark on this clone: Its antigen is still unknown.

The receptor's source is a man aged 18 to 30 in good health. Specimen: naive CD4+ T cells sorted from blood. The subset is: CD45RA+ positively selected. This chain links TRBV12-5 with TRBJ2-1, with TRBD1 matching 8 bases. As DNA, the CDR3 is TGTGCTAGTGGTTTGGACCAGGGGGCACGGTTCTTC. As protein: CASGLDQGARFF.